This T cell receptor (beta chain) was found in a study of technical replicates of blood from several donors. Assay used: immunoSEQ multiplex PCR; TCRdb lists only in-frame clones, some missing. The table shows about 83,000 clones, with more than 90% occurring only once. The CDR3 has 15 residues. With 4 bases clipped from V and 5 bases from J, the junction kept 7 bases outside the gene matches. CDR1 is SGHDT, CDR2 YYEEEE, per germline. This chain uses TRBV5-6 with TRBJ2-1, with 9 bases lining up with TRBD1. The sequence derives from a human donor in good health. Material: T cells isolated from PBMCs. The CDR3 region is CASSPGTGWDNEQFF. Written as DNA, the CDR3 is TGTGCCAGCAGCCCCGGGACAGGGTGGGACAATGAGCAGTTCTTC.